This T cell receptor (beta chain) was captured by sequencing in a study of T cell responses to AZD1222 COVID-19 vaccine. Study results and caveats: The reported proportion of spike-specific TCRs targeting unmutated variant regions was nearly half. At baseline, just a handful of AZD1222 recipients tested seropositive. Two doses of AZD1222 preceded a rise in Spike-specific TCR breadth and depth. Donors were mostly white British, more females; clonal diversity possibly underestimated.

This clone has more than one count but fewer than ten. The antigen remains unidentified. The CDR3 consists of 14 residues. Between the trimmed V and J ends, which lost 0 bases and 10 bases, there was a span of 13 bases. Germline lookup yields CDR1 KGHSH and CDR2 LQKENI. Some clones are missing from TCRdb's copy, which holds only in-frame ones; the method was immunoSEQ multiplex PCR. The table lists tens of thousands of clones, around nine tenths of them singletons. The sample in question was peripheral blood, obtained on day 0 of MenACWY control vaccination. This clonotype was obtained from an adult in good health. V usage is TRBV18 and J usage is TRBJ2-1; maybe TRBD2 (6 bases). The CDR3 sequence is CASSPPVSAGEQFF. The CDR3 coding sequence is TGTGCCAGCTCACCACCGGTTAGCGCGGGGGAGCAGTTCTTC.